This entry lists 3 T cell receptor beta chains sequenced from one sample in a study of neurological immune-mediated disorders. TCRdb processed the 5' RACE reads anew with MiXCR; each CDR3 protein has one entry. The sample contains tens of thousands of distinct CDR3 sequences, over 3.5% of which appear only once. What was sequenced was CD4+ T cells from blood. The receptor set was obtained from a middle-aged woman with multiple sclerosis.

Comment on this clonotype: A much larger clonotype is one base distant, so this may be a read error. The V call is TRBV6-6, the J call TRBJ2-7; maybe TRBD1 (6 bases). V lost 6 bases to trimming and J lost 5 bases, with 17 bases between them. CDR1 and CDR2 (germline): MNHNY, SVGAGI (reference sequence). The CDR3 has 14 amino acids. CDR3 sequence reads: CASRRVARDNEQYF. CDR3 DNA: TGTGCCAGCAGGAGGGTGGCGAGGGACAACGAGCAGTACTTC.

This clonotype was counted at least ten times. V and J are TRBV5-1 and TRBJ2-7; 7 bases align to TRBD1. The junction had 11 bases not matched to a gene; V was cut back by 0 bases and J by 2 bases. Germline assignment: CDR1 SGHRS and CDR2 YFSETQ. This CDR3 contains 17 residues. CDR3 sequence reads: CASSLGPRTGETYEQYF. The CDR3 DNA reads as TGCGCCAGCAGCTTGGGACCTAGGACAGGAGAAACCTACGAGCAGTACTTC.

This clonotype was observed at least ten times. The V call is TRBV29-1, the J call TRBJ2-7; weak D call: TRBD1 (6 bases). The CDR3 runs 13 residues. The germline CDR1 and CDR2 sequences are SQVTM and ANQGSEA. Trimming stripped 7 bases from V and 2 bases from J, with 15 bases between. The CDR3 sequence is CSASTRGTYEQYF. As DNA, the CDR3 is TGCAGCGCTTCCACTAGGGGGACCTACGAGCAGTACTTC.